Following are 23 T cell receptor beta chains from one sample sequenced in a study of prognosis after radiotherapy for stage I lung cancer. Researchers used two-round multiplex PCR to amplify TCR beta CDR3 starting from genomic DNA. Individual primers that were specific to each TRBV and TRBJ gene served in first-round PCR. TCRdb independently ran MiXCR on the multiplex PCR reads; one entry per CDR3 protein. The sample gives 15,000 to 20,000 distinct CDR3 sequences, about 50% of which show up once; approximately 30% is in the top ten. This material consisted of PBMCs, taken before or after stereotactic body radiation therapy (not recorded which). These receptors originate from a donor aged 50 or older with non-small cell lung cancer.

Of note for this clonotype: This likely stems from a read error, as it lies one base from a far larger clone. This chain joins TRBV6-1 and TRBJ2-7; D is perhaps TRBD2 (6 bases). V lost 8 bases and J 10 bases, leaving 24 bases between the germline ends. The CDR3 is 14 amino acids. The germline V gene has CDR1 MNHNS and CDR2 SASEGT. CDR3 nucleotides: TGTGCCAGCGAGGACTATCGTAAGCCACTCGATCAGTACTTC. The encoded protein is CASEDYRKPLDQYF.

This clonotype appeared many times. This rearrangement joins TRBV7-9 to TRBJ2-7, with 8 positions matching TRBD1. V gave up 5 bases and J gave up 6 bases; unmatched junction bases: 6. The CDR3 is 13 amino acids. Per germline, CDR1 SEHNR and CDR2 FQNEAQ (reference sequence). As DNA, the CDR3 is TGTGCCAGCAGCGTTAGACAGGGGTCCGAGCAGTACTTC. It specifies CASSVRQGSEQYF.

This clonotype appeared a single time. This rearrangement joins TRBV9 to TRBJ2-5; weak D call: TRBD2 (6 bases). The CDR3 contains 14 residues. Germline loops: CDR1 SGDLS, CDR2 YYNGEE. The ends were cut back, 3 bases at V and 5 bases at J, with 14 bases in the middle. The DNA for the CDR3 is TGTGCCAGCAGCGCCTCTAGCGTGCGGGAGACCCAGTACTTC. Translation gives CASSASSVRETQYF.

This clonotype has a count of ten or more. CDR3 sequence (DNA): TGCAGTGTTCCCGGGACAGGGAACACTGAAGCTTTCTTT. Protein sequence: CSVPGTGNTEAFF. The chain recombines TRBV20-1 with TRBJ1-1; 8 nucleotides line up with TRBD1. The CDR3 has 13 amino acids. CDR1 and CDR2 (germline): DFQATT, SNEGSKA (reference sequence). V lost 7 bases and J lost 1; bases outside the gene matches: 5.

The V gene is TRBV6-2 or TRBV6-3, the J gene TRBJ2-5, with 7 bases that match TRBD2. The germline gives CDR1 MNHEY, CDR2 SVGEGT. The CDR3 runs to 13 residues. Trimming at V came to 7 bases and at J to 2 bases, leaving 4 bases not matched to a gene. CDR3 sequence (DNA): TGTGCCAGCACCTCTAGCGGTCAAGAGACCCAGTACTTC. It is translated as CASTSSGQETQYF.

This clonotype was detected ten times or more. This chain links TRBV19 with TRBJ2-3; a possible D gene is TRBD2 (5 bases). The germline CDR1 and CDR2 sequences are LNHDA and SQIVND (reference sequence). The ends were cut back, 7 bases at V and 3 bases at J, with 20 bases in the middle. CDR3 length: 16 residues. The CDR3 reads CASNGGGLGMTDTQYF. The CDR3 region has the DNA TGTGCCAGTAACGGAGGCGGCCTCGGGATGACAGATACGCAGTATTTT.

In the case of this clonotype: One end of the junction is discordant with germline, which a read error may explain. The rearrangement uses TRBV9 and TRBJ2-2; no definite D call. Germline CDR1 SGDLS, CDR2 YYNGEE. The CDR3 contains 14 residues. This CDR3 reads CAISVAVNTWELFF. The CDR3, as DNA: TGTGCCATCAGCGTAGCTGTGAACACCTGGGAGCTGTTTTTT.

This clonotype was picked up many times. The chain is built from TRBV28 and TRBJ2-5, with D perhaps TRBD1 (6 bases). Trimming stripped 5 bases from V and 2 bases from J, with 24 bases between. This CDR3 comprises 18 residues. Looked up from germline, CDR1 is MDHEN and CDR2 is SYDVKM. This CDR3 reads CASSALTSGTNAQETQYF. The CDR3 DNA reads TGTGCCAGCAGTGCGCTAACCTCCGGGACAAACGCTCAAGAGACCCAGTACTTC. Filled out from reference TRBV28 and TRBJ2-5, the complete variable domain reads DVKVTQSSRYLVKRTGEKVFLECVQDMDHENMFWYRQDPGLGLRLIYFSYDVKMKEKGDIPEGYSVSREKKERFSLILESASTNQTSMYLCASSALTSGTNAQETQYFGPGTRLLVL.

This clonotype was seen repeatedly, ten times or more. This chain connects TRBV27 to TRBJ2-7; the D is unclear. The CDR3 is 14 residues long. The germline V and J ends were trimmed by 2 bases and 3 bases, with 11 bases remaining between them. Germline assignment: CDR1 MNHEY and CDR2 SMNVEV (reference sequence). The CDR3 is CASSLEAGFYEQYF. As DNA, the CDR3 is TGTGCCAGCAGTTTAGAGGCAGGCTTCTACGAGCAGTACTTC.

This chain uses TRBV6-5 with TRBJ2-1, with D possibly being TRBD2 (5 bases). The germline V gene encodes CDR1 MNHEY and CDR2 SVGAGI. V was pared by 6 bases and J by 13 bases, with 16 bases between. This CDR3 has 12 amino acids. CDR3: CASRTQTMFQFF. The CDR3 nucleotides read TGTGCCAGCAGAACCCAGACTATGTTTCAGTTCTTC.

A remark on this clonotype: This is likely an artifact of a read error, given a far larger clone one base away. The rearrangement uses TRBV19 and TRBJ2-4, with TRBD1 identical over 12 bases. CDR1 is LNHDA, CDR2 SQIVND, per germline (reference sequence). The CDR3 is 15 amino acids. CDR3 in amino acids: CASSIGGTGGYEQLF. CDR3 DNA: TGTGCCAGTAGTATAGGTGGGACAGGGGGCTATGAGCAGCTCTTC. Based on the CDR3 plus reference TRBV19 and TRBJ2-4, the full variable domain is DGGITQSPKYLFRKEGQNVTLSCEQNLNHDAMYWYRQDPGQGLRLIYYSQIVNDFQKGDIAEGYSVSREKKESFPLTVTSAQKNPTAFYLCASSIGGTGGYEQLFGAGTRLSVL.

There are many counts of this clonotype. The chain combines TRBV28 with TRBJ2-2; possibly TRBD2 for D (7 bases). CDR1 and CDR2 from the germline V gene are MDHEN and SYDVKM. V was clipped by 3 bases and J by 4 bases, with 15 bases between them. The CDR3 consists of 16 residues. The CDR3 DNA sequence: TGTGCCAGCAGTTTTTGGGGGGGGGCAAGCACCGGGGAGCTGTTTTTT. Translating it yields CASSFWGGASTGELFF. The full variable domain, in which reference TRBV28 and TRBJ2-2 provide the parts outside the CDR3, is DVKVTQSSRYLVKRTGEKVFLECVQDMDHENMFWYRQDPGLGLRLIYFSYDVKMKEKGDIPEGYSVSREKKERFSLILESASTNQTSMYLCASSFWGGASTGELFFGEGSRLTVL.

The chain combines TRBV12-3 or TRBV12-4 with TRBJ2-7; 10 nucleotides match TRBD1. The V segment lost 6 bases and the J segment 4 bases; nucleotides outside the gene matches: 9. CDR3 length: 15 residues. The CDR3 loop reads CASRKLRDRGYEQYF. CDR3 sequence (DNA): TGTGCCAGCAGGAAACTCCGGGACAGGGGTTACGAGCAGTACTTC.

Ten or more counts support this clonotype. The genes are TRBV4-2 and TRBJ1-4, with TRBD1 identical over 7 bases. V gave up 8 bases and J gave up 2 bases; unmatched junction bases: 11. CDR3 length: 16 residues. The germline gives CDR1 LGHNA, CDR2 YNFKEQ. CDR3 DNA: TGTGCCAGCCGAGGGGGCGCAACAGGCACTAATGAAAAACTGTTTTTT. Translation gives CASRGGATGTNEKLFF.

This clonotype was detected many times. The chain employs TRBV20-1 and TRBJ1-6; TRBD1 matches 8 bases. The CDR3 runs 14 residues. After removal of 1 base from V and 10 bases from J, the junction contained 6 bases not matched to a gene. Germline values: CDR1 DFQATT, CDR2 SNEGSKA (reference sequence). The CDR3 region is CSARGGQGVSPLHF. The CDR3 region has the DNA TGCAGTGCTAGAGGCGGACAGGGAGTCTCACCCCTCCACTTT.

This clonotype showed up many times. The chain joins TRBV14 to TRBJ2-6; TRBD1 might be the D (6 bases). Per germline, CDR1 SGHDN and CDR2 FVKESK. This CDR3 region has 17 residues. The CDR3 nucleotides read TGTGCAGATTATACCGGGACACCGGCCTCTGGGGCCAACGTCCTGACTTTC. As protein: CADYTGTPASGANVLTF.

In this sample, this clonotype turned up many times. This chain connects TRBV27 to TRBJ2-7, with TRBD1 matching over 9 bases. Germline V gene data show CDR1 as MNHEY and CDR2 as SMNVEV (reference sequence). V shed 4 bases, J shed 2 bases, and the junction held 6 bases outside the gene matches. The CDR3 loop spans 15 amino acids. The CDR3 DNA follows: TGTGCCAGCAGTTCCCGCGGGACAGGGCCCTACGAGCAGTACTTC. This gives the protein CASSSRGTGPYEQYF.

In regard to this clonotype: Because the CDR3 is missing its conserved closing phenylalanine or tryptophan, this is likely a read error. The chain links TRBV6-2 or TRBV6-3 to TRBJ2-7; TRBD1 matches 7 bases. The CDR3 length is 14 residues. The V gene end was trimmed by 7 bases and the J gene end by 2 bases; junction bases not matched to a gene: 8. CDR1 is MNHEY and CDR2 is SVGEGT in the germline V gene. CDR3 DNA sequence: TGTGCCAGCACCGGAACAGGGGAGACCTACGAGCAGTACCTC. This gives the protein CASTGTGETYEQYL.

This clonotype has at least ten counts. The chain is built from TRBV7-3 and TRBJ1-1; D is uncertain. V dropped 2 bases and J dropped 3 bases, with 10 bases sitting between them. CDR3 length equals 14 residues. Germline CDR1 is SGHTA and CDR2 is FQGTGA. The DNA for the CDR3 is TGTGCCAGCAGCTTAGTGGGCGGGGACACTGAAGCTTTCTTT. Translating gives CASSLVGGDTEAFF.

This clonotype has at least ten counts. The chain employs TRBV7-9 and TRBJ1-3; 11 bases line up with TRBD1. The CDR3 length is 20 residues. Germline CDR1 is SEHNR and CDR2 is FQNEAQ (reference sequence). V gave up 4 bases and J gave up 2 bases; unmatched junction bases: 16. CDR3 loop: CASSSRRTGGGGGAGNTIYF. CDR3 nucleotide sequence: TGTGCCAGCAGCTCTAGGAGGACAGGGGGCGGAGGGGGTGCTGGAAACACCATATATTTT.

This clonotype was detected many times. This chain links TRBV18 with TRBJ1-6, with a tentative D call TRBD1 (5 bases). CDR1 and CDR2 (germline): KGHSH, LQKENI. V lost 3 bases to trimming and J lost 1 base, with 16 bases between them. The CDR3 totals 18 residues. In nucleotides, the CDR3 is TGTGCCAGCTCACCGGGACTCCGAATAAGGTCCTATAATTCACCCCTCCACTTT. It translates to CASSPGLRIRSYNSPLHF.

This clonotype was detected ten times or more. The chain has TRBV20-1 and TRBJ2-2; 13 bases match TRBD2. Germline V gene sequence: CDR1 DFQATT, CDR2 SNEGSKA (reference sequence). V lost 3 bases, J lost 4 bases, and 5 bases stayed unmatched. CDR3 length: 16 amino acids. The CDR3 DNA is TGCAGTGCTAGCTTACTAGCGGGAGGGCGCACCGGGGAGCTGTTTTTT. Its translation is CSASLLAGGRTGELFF.

This clonotype rates as medium-sized. The V gene is TRBV5-1, the J gene TRBJ1-2; D unclear. Per the germline V gene, CDR1 is SGHRS and CDR2 is YFSETQ. This CDR3 comprises 14 residues. V lost 0 bases and J lost 4, with 10 bases in between. CDR3 nucleotides: TGCGCCAGCAGCTTGGCGCAGGAAGGCTATGGCTACACCTTC. Protein: CASSLAQEGYGYTF.